One and the same sample provided the 19 T cell receptor beta chains below, sequenced in a study of brain T cells in children with intractable seizures. Described time point: blood from clinic visit 5 months post-surgery; TSC patient then seizure free. Sequencing used immunoSEQ multiplex PCR; TCRdb keeps in-frame clones, though not all of them. The repertoire holds about 350,000 clones, with over 85% as singletons. The sequencing here drew on peripheral blood, taken 4 to 6 months after surgery. These TCRs come from a boy younger than two with tuberous sclerosis and intractable seizures.

This chain's CDR3 is CATRGDSYEQYF. DNA for the CDR3: TGTGCCACCCGAGGGGACTCCTACGAGCAGTACTTC. This chain uses TRBV15 with TRBJ2-7; possibly TRBD1 or TRBD2 for D (5 bases each). The V gene's germline CDR1 is LNHNV and CDR2 YYDKDF (reference sequence). The length of the CDR3 is 12 residues. The V end lost 8 bases, the J end lost 0 bases, and 8 bases lay between the germline ends.

The V call is TRBV16, the J call TRBJ1-4, with D uncertain. The CDR3 totals 13 residues. CDR1 is KGHSY, CDR2 FQNENV, per germline. Trimming left V 2 bases short and J 6 bases short, with 7 bases between. The CDR3 region is CASSQNGDEKLFF. In nucleotides, the CDR3 is TGTGCCAGCAGCCAAAACGGGGATGAAAAACTGTTTTTT.

This rearrangement joins TRBV19 to TRBJ1-5; D is uncertain. The CDR3 runs 15 residues. Trimming took 7 bases from V and 2 from J, leaving 15 bases between them. From germline, CDR1 is LNHDA and CDR2 SQIVND (reference sequence). The CDR3 bases are TGTGCCAGTACCAAGGACCAGAGAGGCAATCAGCCCCAGCATTTT. Protein: CASTKDQRGNQPQHF.

V and J are TRBV19 and TRBJ1-2; D call uncertain. V shed 3 bases and J shed 4 bases, with 15 bases lying between them. The CDR3 extends over 15 amino acids. The germline CDR1 and CDR2 sequences are LNHDA and SQIVND (reference sequence). The CDR3 reads CASSIMGREGYGYTF. CDR3 bases: TGTGCCAGTAGTATTATGGGGAGGGAAGGCTATGGCTACACCTTC. The variable domain in full, completed from reference TRBV19 and TRBJ1-2, reads DGGITQSPKYLFRKEGQNVTLSCEQNLNHDAMYWYRQDPGQGLRLIYYSQIVNDFQKGDIAEGYSVSREKKESFPLTVTSAQKNPTAFYLCASSIMGREGYGYTFGSGTRLTVV.

V gene TRBV4-2 combines with J gene TRBJ2-7; 9 bases agree with TRBD2. This CDR3 is 17 amino acids long. J lost 7 bases, V lost 0 bases, and 13 bases had no gene match. Germline V gives CDR1 LGHNA, CDR2 YNFKEQ. The CDR3 reads CASSQDTGVAGAWEQYF. The CDR3 region has the DNA TGTGCCAGCAGCCAAGATACCGGGGTAGCGGGAGCTTGGGAGCAGTACTTC.

The chain carries TRBV7-8 and TRBJ2-1; 10 bases are shared with TRBD2. This CDR3 is built from 17 residues. Germline CDR1 reads SGHVS; CDR2 reads FQNEAQ. With 1 base clipped from V and 4 bases from J, the junction kept 7 bases outside the gene matches. The CDR3 bases are TGTGCCAGCAGCTTAGACCAAAGCGGGGGGGCATACAATGAGCAGTTCTTC. Amino acids: CASSLDQSGGAYNEQFF.

The chain joins TRBV4-1 to TRBJ2-6; D may be TRBD1 (6 bases). The V and J ends lost 2 bases and 1 base respectively, with 9 bases between them. The CDR3 spans 16 residues. Germline V gene sequence: CDR1 MGHRA, CDR2 YSYEKL. CDR3 protein: CASSQSQGSGANVLTF. The CDR3 nucleotides are TGCGCCAGCAGCCAATCACAGGGTTCTGGGGCCAACGTCCTGACTTTC.

The chain couples TRBV18 to TRBJ2-4, with 10 nucleotides matching TRBD1. Germline trimming cut 3 bases from V and 5 bases from J; bases unmatched to any gene: 7. The CDR3 has 16 residues. Germline V gene lookup returns CDR1 KGHSH and CDR2 LQKENI. This CDR3 is CASSPSGQGYQNIQYF. The DNA of the CDR3 is TGTGCCAGCTCACCCTCGGGACAGGGGTACCAAAACATTCAGTACTTC.

This chain uses TRBV5-5 with TRBJ2-2; perhaps TRBD1 as D (5 bases). Germline loops: CDR1 SGHKS, CDR2 YYEKEE (reference sequence). Trimming left V 6 bases short and J 6 bases short, with 21 bases between. This CDR3 is built from 16 residues. CDR3 sequence (DNA): TGTGCCAGCAATACCTTTAGGGGTCTCGGGCCCGGGGAGCTGTTTTTT. Protein: CASNTFRGLGPGELFF.

The rearrangement uses TRBV10-3 and TRBJ2-5, with TRBD1 matching over 9 bases. Germline-derived CDR1 and CDR2 are ENHRY and SYGVKD. Trimming removed 3 bases from V and 1 base from J; junction bases left unmatched: 6. The CDR3 covers 16 residues. CDR3 sequence: CAISDPDRGVQETQYF. The CDR3 bases are TGTGCCATCAGTGACCCCGACAGGGGGGTCCAAGAGACCCAGTACTTC.

The gene calls are TRBV4-1 and TRBJ1-3; no definite D call. The ends were cut back, 0 bases at V and 6 bases at J, with 6 bases in the middle. Looked up from germline, CDR1 is MGHRA and CDR2 is YSYEKL. This CDR3 is built from 13 residues. The CDR3 coding sequence is TGCGCCAGCAGCCAAGAATCGTCAAACACCATATATTTT. This translates into CASSQESSNTIYF.

This chain links TRBV13 with TRBJ2-1; D may be TRBD2 (5 bases). CDR1 is PRHDT, CDR2 FYEKMQ, per germline (reference sequence). This CDR3 spans 15 amino acids. V lost 0 bases and J lost 9, with 15 bases in between. The CDR3 sequence: CASSLGANFGSEQFF. The CDR3 nucleotides read TGTGCCAGCAGCTTAGGTGCCAATTTTGGGAGTGAGCAGTTCTTC.

The rearrangement links TRBV9 to TRBJ2-3, with 8 bases that match TRBD2. The length of the CDR3 is 16 residues. Per germline, CDR1 SGDLS and CDR2 YYNGEE. V was clipped by 0 bases and J by 3 bases; unmatched bases: 6. The CDR3 sequence is CASSVVPRGATDTQYF. Here the CDR3 DNA reads TGTGCCAGCAGCGTAGTCCCGCGGGGGGCTACAGATACGCAGTATTTT.

The CDR3 region has the DNA TGTGCCAGCAGTGAAGCGGGGGGGAACTATGGCTACACCTTC. This sequence encodes CASSEAGGNYGYTF. The rearrangement uses TRBV6-1 and TRBJ1-2; D is possibly TRBD1 (5 bases). Germline CDR1 and CDR2: MNHNS and SASEGT. The CDR3 covers 14 residues. The V and J ends lost 0 bases and 2 bases respectively, with 7 bases between them.

The sample holds a few counts of this clone. V gene TRBV6-5 combines with J gene TRBJ1-2; D is unclear. V was trimmed by 2 bases and J by 2 bases, leaving 9 bases between them. Germline CDR1 is MNHEY and CDR2 is SVGAGI. CDR3 size: 14 residues. The CDR3: CASSYRDTNYGYTF. The DNA of the CDR3 is TGTGCCAGCAGTTACCGGGATACGAACTATGGCTACACCTTC.

The chain carries TRBV7-8 and TRBJ1-2; D is possibly TRBD1 (6 bases). Germline V gene sequence: CDR1 SGHVS, CDR2 FQNEAQ. Deletions cut 0 bases from V and 0 bases from J, with 11 bases between. The CDR3 is 16 amino acids. The CDR3 DNA reads TGTGCCAGCAGCTTAGCGGGGGCCAGTCCTAACTATGGCTACACCTTC. Protein sequence: CASSLAGASPNYGYTF.

The rearrangement joins TRBV6-6 to TRBJ2-2, with 7 bases identical to TRBD1. This CDR3 contains 15 residues. With V trimmed by 6 bases and J by 1 base, 5 bases remained unmatched. Per the germline V gene, CDR1 is MNHNY and CDR2 is SVGAGI (reference sequence). Here the CDR3 reads CASRSGTVNTGELFF. The DNA for the CDR3 is TGTGCCAGCAGATCCGGGACAGTGAACACCGGGGAGCTGTTTTTT.

This chain links TRBV4-1 with TRBJ2-7, with a tentative D call TRBD2 (5 bases). Germline V gene data show CDR1 as MGHRA and CDR2 as YSYEKL. CDR3 size: 16 residues. V was pared by 0 bases and J by 11 bases, with 23 bases between. The CDR3 coding sequence is TGCGCCAGCAGCCAAGAGGATGCGGTATCGGGGTTCCCTAAGTACTTC. It translates to CASSQEDAVSGFPKYF.

The chain employs TRBV18 and TRBJ2-7, with 10 bases matching TRBD2. This CDR3 is 14 amino acids long. V trimming: 4 bases; J trimming: 0 bases; junction bases outside the gene matches: 0. The germline V gene has CDR1 KGHSH and CDR2 LQKENI. The CDR3 spells CASSLAGGSYEQYF. For the CDR3, the DNA is TGTGCCAGCTCACTAGCGGGGGGCTCCTACGAGCAGTACTTC.